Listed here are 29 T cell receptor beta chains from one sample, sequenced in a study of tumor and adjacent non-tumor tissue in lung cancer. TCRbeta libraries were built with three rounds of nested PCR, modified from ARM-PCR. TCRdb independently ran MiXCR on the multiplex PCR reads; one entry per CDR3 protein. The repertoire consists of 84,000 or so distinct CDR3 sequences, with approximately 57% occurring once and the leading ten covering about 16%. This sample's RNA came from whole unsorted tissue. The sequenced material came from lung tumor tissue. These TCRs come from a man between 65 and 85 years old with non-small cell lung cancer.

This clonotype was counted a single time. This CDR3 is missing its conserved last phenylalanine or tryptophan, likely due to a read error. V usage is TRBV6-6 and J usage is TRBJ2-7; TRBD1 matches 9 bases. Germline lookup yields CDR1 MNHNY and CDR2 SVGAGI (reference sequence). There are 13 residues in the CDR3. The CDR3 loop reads CASSSGTGNEQYL. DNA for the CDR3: TGTGCCAGTAGTTCCGGGACAGGGAACGAGCAGTACCTC.

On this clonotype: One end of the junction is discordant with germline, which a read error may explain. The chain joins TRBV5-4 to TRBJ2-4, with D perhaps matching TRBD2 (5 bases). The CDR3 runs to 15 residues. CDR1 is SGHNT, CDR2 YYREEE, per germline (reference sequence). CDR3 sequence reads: CASSLGYLAKNTQYF. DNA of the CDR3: TGTGCCAGCAGCTTGGGGTATCTAGCCAAAAACACTCAGTACTTC.

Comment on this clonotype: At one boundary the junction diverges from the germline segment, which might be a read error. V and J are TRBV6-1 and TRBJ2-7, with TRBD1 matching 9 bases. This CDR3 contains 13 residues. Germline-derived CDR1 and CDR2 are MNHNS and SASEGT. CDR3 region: CTSDETGGNEQYF. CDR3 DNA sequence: TGTACCAGCGATGAGACAGGGGGAAACGAGCAGTACTTC.

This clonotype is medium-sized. CDR3 in DNA: TGTGCCAGCAGTTTGGGGACAGACTCAAACACCATATATTTT. It encodes CASSLGTDSNTIYF. The chain carries TRBV12-3 or TRBV12-4 and TRBJ1-3; TRBD1 aligns across 7 bases. The CDR3 has 14 amino acids. V dropped 3 bases and J dropped 6; count of bases not matched to a gene: 5.

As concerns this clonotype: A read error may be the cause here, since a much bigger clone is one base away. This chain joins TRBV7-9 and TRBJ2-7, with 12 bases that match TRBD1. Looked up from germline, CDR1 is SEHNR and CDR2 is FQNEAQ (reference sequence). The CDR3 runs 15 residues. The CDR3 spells CASSWDRGRNSEQNF. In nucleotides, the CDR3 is TGTGCCAGCAGCTGGGACAGGGGGCGAAATAGCGAGCAGAACTTC.

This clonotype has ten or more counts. Here the CDR3 reads CSSWTFADEQFF. The CDR3 nucleotides are TGCAGCTCTTGGACCTTTGCCGATGAGCAGTTCTTC. V gene TRBV29-1 combines with J gene TRBJ2-1; D is unclear. This CDR3 is 12 amino acids long. Germline V gene lookup returns CDR1 SQVTM and CDR2 ANQGSEA. Trimming removed 8 bases at V and 8 bases at J, with 16 bases between.

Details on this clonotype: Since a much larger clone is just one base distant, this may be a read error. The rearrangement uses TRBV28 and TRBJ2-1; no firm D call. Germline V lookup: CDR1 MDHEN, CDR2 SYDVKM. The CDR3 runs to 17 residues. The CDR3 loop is CASSQMGSPRSCNEQFF. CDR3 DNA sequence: TGTGCCAGCAGCCAGATGGGGTCCCCCCGGTCCTGCAATGAGCAGTTCTTC.

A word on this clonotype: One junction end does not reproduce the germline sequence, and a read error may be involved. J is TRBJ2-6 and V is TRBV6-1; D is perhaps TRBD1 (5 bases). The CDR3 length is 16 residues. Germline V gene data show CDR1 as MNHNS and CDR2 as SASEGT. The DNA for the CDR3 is TGTGCCAGCAGTGCTAAGGACAACTCTGGGTCCAACGTCCTGACTTTC. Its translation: CASSAKDNSGSNVLTF.

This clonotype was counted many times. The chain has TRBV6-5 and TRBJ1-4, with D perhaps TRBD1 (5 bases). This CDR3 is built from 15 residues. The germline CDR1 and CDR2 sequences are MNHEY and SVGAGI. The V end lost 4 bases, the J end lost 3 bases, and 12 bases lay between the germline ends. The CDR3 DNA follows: TGTGCCAGCAGTTCACCGGGACGGGCTAATGAAAAACTGTTTTTT. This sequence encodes CASSSPGRANEKLFF.

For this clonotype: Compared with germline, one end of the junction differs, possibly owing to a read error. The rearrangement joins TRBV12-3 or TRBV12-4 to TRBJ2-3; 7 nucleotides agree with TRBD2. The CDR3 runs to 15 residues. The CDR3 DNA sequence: TGTGCCAGCTGTTTGACGGCCGCGGGAGCAGATACGCAGTATTTT. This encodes CASCLTAAGADTQYF.

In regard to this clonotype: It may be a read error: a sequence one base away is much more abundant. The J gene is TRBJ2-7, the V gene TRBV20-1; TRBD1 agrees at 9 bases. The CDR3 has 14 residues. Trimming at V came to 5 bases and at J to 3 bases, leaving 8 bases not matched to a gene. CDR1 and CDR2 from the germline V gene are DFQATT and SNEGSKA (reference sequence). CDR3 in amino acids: CSARDRVGLYEQYF. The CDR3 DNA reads TGCAGTGCTCGGGACAGGGTGGGTCTCTACGAGCAGTACTTC.

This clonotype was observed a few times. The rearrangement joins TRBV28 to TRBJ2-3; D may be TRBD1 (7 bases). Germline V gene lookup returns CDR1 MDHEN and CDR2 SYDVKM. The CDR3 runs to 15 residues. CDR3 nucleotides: TGTACTAGCAGTGTGATAGGACAGGTCACAGATACGCAGTATTTT. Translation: CTSSVIGQVTDTQYF. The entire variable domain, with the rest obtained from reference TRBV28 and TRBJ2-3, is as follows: DVKVTQSSRYLVKRTGEKVFLECVQDMDHENMFWYRQDPGLGLRLIYFSYDVKMKEKGDIPEGYSVSREKKERFSLILESASTNQTSMYLCTSSVIGQVTDTQYFGPGTRLTVL.

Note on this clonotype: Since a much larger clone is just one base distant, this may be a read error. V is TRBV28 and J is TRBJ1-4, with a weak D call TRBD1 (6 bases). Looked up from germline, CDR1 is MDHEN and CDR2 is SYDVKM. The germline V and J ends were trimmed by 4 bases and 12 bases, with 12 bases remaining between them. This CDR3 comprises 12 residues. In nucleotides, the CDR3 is TGTGCCAGCAGTTCATTAGGGGGGGAACTGTTTTTT. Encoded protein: CASSSLGGELFF.

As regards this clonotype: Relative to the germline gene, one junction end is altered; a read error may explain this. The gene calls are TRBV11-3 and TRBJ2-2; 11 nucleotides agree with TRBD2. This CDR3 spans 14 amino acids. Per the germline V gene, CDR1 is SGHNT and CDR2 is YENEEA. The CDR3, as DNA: TGTGTCAGCAGCTTGACTAGCGGGGTCGGGGAGCTGTTATTT. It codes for CVSSLTSGVGELLF.

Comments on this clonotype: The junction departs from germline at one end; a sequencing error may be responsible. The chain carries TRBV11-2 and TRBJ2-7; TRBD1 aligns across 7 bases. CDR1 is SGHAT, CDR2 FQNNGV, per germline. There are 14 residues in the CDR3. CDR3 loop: CTSSVGDRNYEQYF. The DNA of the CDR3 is TGTACCAGCAGCGTGGGGGACAGAAACTACGAGCAGTACTTT.

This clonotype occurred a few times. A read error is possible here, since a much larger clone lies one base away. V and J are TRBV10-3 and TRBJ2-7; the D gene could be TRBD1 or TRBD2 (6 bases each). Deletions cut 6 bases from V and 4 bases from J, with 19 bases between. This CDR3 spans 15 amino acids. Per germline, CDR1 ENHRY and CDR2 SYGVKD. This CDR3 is CAISGGKKQGYEQYF. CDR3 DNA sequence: TGTGCCATCAGCGGGGGAAAAAAACAGGGTTACGAGCAGTACTTC.

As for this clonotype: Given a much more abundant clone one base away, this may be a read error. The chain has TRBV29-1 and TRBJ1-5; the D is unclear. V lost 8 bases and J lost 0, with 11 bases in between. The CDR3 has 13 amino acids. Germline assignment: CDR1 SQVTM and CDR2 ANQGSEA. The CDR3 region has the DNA TGCAGCATTCAGGAGTATAGCAATCAGCCCCAGCATTTT. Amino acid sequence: CSIQEYSNQPQHF. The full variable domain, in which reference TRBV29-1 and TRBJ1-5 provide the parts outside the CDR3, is SAVISQKPSRDICQRGTSLTIQCQVDSQVTMMFWYRQQPGQSLTLIATANQGSEATYESGFVIDKFPISRPNLTFSTLTVSNMSPEDSSIYLCSIQEYSNQPQHFGDGTRLSIL.

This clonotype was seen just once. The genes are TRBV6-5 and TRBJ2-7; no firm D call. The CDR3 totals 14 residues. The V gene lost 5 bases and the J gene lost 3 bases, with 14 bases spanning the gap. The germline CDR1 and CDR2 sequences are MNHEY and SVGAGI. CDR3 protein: CASSLRLAIYEQYF. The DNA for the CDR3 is TGTGCCAGCAGTCTCAGATTAGCCATCTACGAGCAGTACTTC.

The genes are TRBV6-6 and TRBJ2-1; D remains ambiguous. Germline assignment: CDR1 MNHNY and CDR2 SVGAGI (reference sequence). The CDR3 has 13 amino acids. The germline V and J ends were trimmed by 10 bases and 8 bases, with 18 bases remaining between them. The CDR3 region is CANTEKRYHEQFF. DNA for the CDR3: TGTGCCAACACAGAAAAAAGATACCATGAGCAGTTCTTC.

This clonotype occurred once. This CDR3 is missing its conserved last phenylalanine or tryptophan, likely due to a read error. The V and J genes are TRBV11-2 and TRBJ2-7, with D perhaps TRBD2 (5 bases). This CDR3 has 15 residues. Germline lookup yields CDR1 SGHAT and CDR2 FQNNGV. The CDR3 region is CASSFVQAADYKQYY. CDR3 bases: TGTGCCAGCAGCTTTGTCCAGGCGGCAGACTACAAGCAGTACTAC.

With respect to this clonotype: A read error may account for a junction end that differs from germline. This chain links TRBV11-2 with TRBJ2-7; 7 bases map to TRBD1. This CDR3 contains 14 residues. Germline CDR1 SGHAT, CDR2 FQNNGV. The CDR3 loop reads CTSSLGTEPYEQYF. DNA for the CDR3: TGTACCAGCAGCCTTGGGACAGAACCCTACGAGCAGTATTTC.

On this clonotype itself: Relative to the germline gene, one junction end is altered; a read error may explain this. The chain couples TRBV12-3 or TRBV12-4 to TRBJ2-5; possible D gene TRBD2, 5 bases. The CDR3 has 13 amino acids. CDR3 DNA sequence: TGTGTCAGCAGTGCGGACTCCGTGGGGATCCAGTACTTC. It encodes CVSSADSVGIQYF.

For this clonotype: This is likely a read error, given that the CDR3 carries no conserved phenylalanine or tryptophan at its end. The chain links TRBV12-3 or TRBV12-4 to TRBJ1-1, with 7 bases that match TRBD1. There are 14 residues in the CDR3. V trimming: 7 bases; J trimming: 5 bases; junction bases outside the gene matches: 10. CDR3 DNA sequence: TGTGCCAGCACTCCCATAGGGGGCGAGACTGAAGCTTTCTCT. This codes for CASTPIGGETEAFS.

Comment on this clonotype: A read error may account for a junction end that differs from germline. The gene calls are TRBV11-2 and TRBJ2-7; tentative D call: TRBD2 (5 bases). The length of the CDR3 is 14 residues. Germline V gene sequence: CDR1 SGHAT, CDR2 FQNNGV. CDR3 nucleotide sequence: TGTGCCACCAGCTTAGGAGGCGGACCCTACGAGCGGTACTTC. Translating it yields CATSLGGGPYERYF.

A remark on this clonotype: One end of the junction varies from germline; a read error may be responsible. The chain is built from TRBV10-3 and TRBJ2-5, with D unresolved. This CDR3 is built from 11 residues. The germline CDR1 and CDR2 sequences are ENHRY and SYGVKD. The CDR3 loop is CATSAQETQYF. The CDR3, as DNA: TGCGCCACCAGTGCCCAAGAGACCCAGTACTTC.

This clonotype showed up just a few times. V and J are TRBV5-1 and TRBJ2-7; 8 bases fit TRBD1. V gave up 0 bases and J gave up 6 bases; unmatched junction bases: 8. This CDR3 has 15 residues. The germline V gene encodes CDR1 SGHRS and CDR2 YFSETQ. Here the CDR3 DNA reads TGCGCCAGCAGCTTGGTTACAGGGGGTCCCTGCGAGCAGTACTTC. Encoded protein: CASSLVTGGPCEQYF.

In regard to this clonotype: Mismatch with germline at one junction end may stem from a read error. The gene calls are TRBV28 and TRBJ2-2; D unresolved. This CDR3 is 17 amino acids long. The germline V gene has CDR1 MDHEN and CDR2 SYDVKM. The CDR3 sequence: CASSYPGARRNTEELFF. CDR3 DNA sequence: TGTGCCAGCAGCTACCCTGGCGCGCGAAGAAACACCGAGGAGCTGTTTTTT. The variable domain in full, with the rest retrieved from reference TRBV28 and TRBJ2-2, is DVKVTQSSRYLVKRTGEKVFLECVQDMDHENMFWYRQDPGLGLRLIYFSYDVKMKEKGDIPEGYSVSREKKERFSLILESASTNQTSMYLCASSYPGARRNTEELFFGEGSRLTVL.

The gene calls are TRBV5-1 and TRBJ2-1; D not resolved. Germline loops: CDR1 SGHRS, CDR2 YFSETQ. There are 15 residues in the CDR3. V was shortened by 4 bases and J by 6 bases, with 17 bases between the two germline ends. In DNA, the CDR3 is TGCGCCAGCAGCGGTACTGCGCGGAGTGCCAATGAGCAGTTCTTC. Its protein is CASSGTARSANEQFF.

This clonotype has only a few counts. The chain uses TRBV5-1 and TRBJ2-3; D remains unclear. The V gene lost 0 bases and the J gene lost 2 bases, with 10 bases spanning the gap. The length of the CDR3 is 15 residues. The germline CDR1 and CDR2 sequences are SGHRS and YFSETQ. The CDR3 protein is CASSLGTPHTDTQYF. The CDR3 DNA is TGCGCCAGCAGCTTGGGTACCCCCCACACAGATACGCAGTATTTT.